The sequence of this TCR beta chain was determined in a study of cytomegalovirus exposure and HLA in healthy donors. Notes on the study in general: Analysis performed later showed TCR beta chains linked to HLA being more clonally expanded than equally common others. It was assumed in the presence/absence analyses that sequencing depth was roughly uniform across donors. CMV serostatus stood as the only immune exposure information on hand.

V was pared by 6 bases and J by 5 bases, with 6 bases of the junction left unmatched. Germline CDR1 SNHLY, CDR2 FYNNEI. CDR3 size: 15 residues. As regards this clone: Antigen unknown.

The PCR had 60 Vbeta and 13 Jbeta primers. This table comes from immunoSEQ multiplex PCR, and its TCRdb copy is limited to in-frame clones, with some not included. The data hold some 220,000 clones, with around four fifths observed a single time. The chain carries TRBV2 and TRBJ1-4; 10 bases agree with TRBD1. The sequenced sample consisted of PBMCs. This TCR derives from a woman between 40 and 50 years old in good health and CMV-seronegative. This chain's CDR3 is CASRRDRGTNEKLFF. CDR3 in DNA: TGTGCCAGCAGAAGGGACAGGGGCACCAATGAAAAACTGTTTTTT.